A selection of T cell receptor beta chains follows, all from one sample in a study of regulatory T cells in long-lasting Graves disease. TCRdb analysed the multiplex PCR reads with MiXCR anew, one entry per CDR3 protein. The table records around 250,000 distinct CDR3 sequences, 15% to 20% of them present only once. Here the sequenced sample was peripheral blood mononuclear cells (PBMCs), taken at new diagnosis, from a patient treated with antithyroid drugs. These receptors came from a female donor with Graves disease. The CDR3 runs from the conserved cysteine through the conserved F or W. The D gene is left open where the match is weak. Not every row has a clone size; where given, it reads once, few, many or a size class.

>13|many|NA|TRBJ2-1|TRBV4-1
CASSQVGDNEQFF
TGCGCCAGCAGCCAAGTAGGGGACAATGAGCAGTTCTTC
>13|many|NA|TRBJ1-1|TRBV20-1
CSAAASAGTEAFF
TGCAGTGCTGCAGCCTCGGCGGGCACTGAAGCTTTCTTT
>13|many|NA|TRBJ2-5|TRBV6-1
CASNRDLPETQYF
TGTGCCAGCAACCGGGACCTCCCGGAGACCCAGTACTTC
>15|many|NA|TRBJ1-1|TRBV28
CASSSQGGGDTEAFF
TGTGCCAGCAGTTCTCAGGGAGGGGGGGACACTGAAGCTTTCTTT
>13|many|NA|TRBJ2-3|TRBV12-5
CASGLPSGDTQYF
TGTGCTAGTGGTTTGCCCTCAGGGGATACGCAGTATTTT
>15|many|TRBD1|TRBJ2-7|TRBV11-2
CASSLVGDRAYEQYF
TGTGCCAGCAGCTTAGTGGGGGACAGGGCCTACGAGCAGTACTTC
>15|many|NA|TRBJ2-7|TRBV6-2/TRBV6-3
CASSDFRDSTREQYF
TGTGCCAGCAGTGATTTCAGGGATTCTACGAGGGAGCAGTACTTC
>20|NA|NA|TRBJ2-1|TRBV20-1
CSARPTRAGSVLFSGSEQFF
TGCAGTGCTAGACCAACACGAGCAGGGTCCGTTTTGTTCTCGGGGAGTGAGCAGTTCTTC
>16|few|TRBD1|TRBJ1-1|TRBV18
CASSPRSRGLDGEAFF
TGTGCCAGCTCACCCCGATCCAGGGGGCTTGATGGTGAAGCTTTCTTT
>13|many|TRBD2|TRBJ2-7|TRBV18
CASHIAGGNEQYF
TGTGCCAGCCATATAGCGGGAGGAAACGAGCAGTACTTC
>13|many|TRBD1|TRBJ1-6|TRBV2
CAGQDKNNSPLHF
TGTGCCGGACAGGATAAAAATAATTCACCCCTCCACTTT
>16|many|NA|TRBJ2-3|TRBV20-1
CSARRILAAWADTQYF
TGCAGTGCTAGAAGAATTTTGGCGGCGTGGGCAGATACGCAGTATTTT
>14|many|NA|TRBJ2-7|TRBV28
CASSLLGGTYEQYF
TGTGCCAGCAGTTTATTGGGAGGAACCTACGAGCAGTACTTC
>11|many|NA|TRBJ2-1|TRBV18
CASSPGTEQFF
TGTGCCAGCTCGCCCGGGACAGAGCAGTTCTTC
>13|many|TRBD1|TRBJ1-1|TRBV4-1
CASSGTALTEAFF
TGCGCCAGCAGTGGGACAGCTCTCACTGAAGCTTTCTTT
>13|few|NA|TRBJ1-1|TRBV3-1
CASSQEENTEAFF
TGTGCCAGCAGCCAAGAGGAAAACACTGAAGCTTTCTTT
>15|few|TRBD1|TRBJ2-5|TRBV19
CASSIGGTAKETQYF
TGTGCCAGTAGTATAGGTGGGACAGCGAAAGAGACCCAGTACTTC
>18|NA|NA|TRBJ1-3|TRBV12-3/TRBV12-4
CASSIFAPPTYSGNTIYF
TGTGCCAGCAGTATCTTCGCCCCCCCAACCTACTCTGGAAACACCATATATTTT